The 30 T cell receptor beta chains below were found in one sample sequenced in a study of CD8+ T cells in alopecia areata listed by TCRdb under 2018. Library generation was performed with the immunoSEQ multiplex PCR assay. RNA was extracted from all samples and reverse transcribed into cDNA, which served as template for TCR sequencing. As stored in TCRdb, this immuneACCESS dataset retains in-frame rearrangements with V and J assigned. A fraction of the clones does not appear; measured against another copy, unresolved V genes explain less than half of the discrepancy, and the remainder lacks a known reason. Counted in this sample were fewer than 250,000 clones; 35% to 40% of them appeared once. 0.45% to 0.55% of the sample goes to the ten largest clones. The treatment or condition label, read with the paper, signifies: oral pan-JAK inhibitor, 5-10 mg twice daily. The input for sequencing was CD4+ T cells sorted from blood, taken around week 31, from a patient treated with tofacitinib. The receptor source for this set is a human donor with alopecia areata.

This clone was observed a handful of times. The J gene is TRBJ2-1, the V gene TRBV5-1, with 8 nucleotides matching TRBD2. J was trimmed by 6 bases and V by 5 bases; bases with no gene match: 13. The germline gives CDR1 SGHRS, CDR2 YFSETQ. CDR3 size: 16 residues. The CDR3 here is CASSPRVGLARNEQFF. For the CDR3, the DNA is TGCGCCAGCAGTCCGAGGGTAGGACTAGCCCGCAATGAGCAGTTCTTC.

V gene TRBV14 combines with J gene TRBJ2-1; TRBD1 or TRBD2 may be the D gene (5 bases each). The CDR3 consists of 16 residues. Looked up from germline, CDR1 is SGHDN and CDR2 is FVKESK. Trimming took off 5 bases at V and 4 bases at J, with 18 bases between the two ends. The CDR3 spells CASSKGPSWGYNEQFF. The CDR3 nucleotides read TGTGCCAGCAGCAAGGGACCTTCATGGGGTTACAATGAGCAGTTCTTC.

V and J are TRBV19 and TRBJ1-2; no clear D. Germline-derived CDR1 and CDR2 are LNHDA and SQIVND (reference sequence). V was pared by 3 bases and J by 0 bases, with 8 bases between. This CDR3 is 14 amino acids long. As DNA, the CDR3 is TGTGCCAGTAGTATTGTACCCGCTAACTATGGCTACACCTTC. Residues: CASSIVPANYGYTF.

The rearrangement joins TRBV10-2 to TRBJ2-1; TRBD1 agrees at 8 bases. The CDR3 totals 15 residues. After removal of 0 bases from V and 14 bases from J, the junction contained 12 bases not matched to a gene. Looked up from germline, CDR1 is WSHSY and CDR2 is SAAADI. The CDR3 sequence: CASSESTPGNRGKFF. CDR3 in DNA: TGCGCCAGCAGTGAGTCGACTCCTGGGAACAGGGGGAAGTTCTTC.

This clone was found a few times. The chain combines TRBV2 with TRBJ1-2; 9 nucleotides match TRBD1. Trimming at V came to 8 bases and at J to 0 bases, leaving 1 base not matched to a gene. In germline, CDR1 is SNHLY, CDR2 FYNNEI. The CDR3 is made up of 13 amino acids. CDR3 in amino acids: CASGDRANYGYTF. CDR3 DNA: TGTGCCAGCGGGGACAGGGCTAACTATGGCTACACCTTC.

CDR3 nucleotide sequence: TGTGCCAGCAGAAGACAGGGGAATCAGCCCCAGCATTTT. This codes for CASRRQGNQPQHF. The V call is TRBV2, the J call TRBJ1-5; 8 nucleotides agree with TRBD1. V shed 6 bases, J shed 4 bases, and the junction held 2 bases outside the gene matches. The CDR3 covers 13 residues. CDR1 and CDR2 (germline): SNHLY, FYNNEI.

The J gene is TRBJ1-3, the V gene TRBV6-5; D unclear. Trimming shortened V by 6 bases and J by 0 bases, and 9 bases separated the two germline ends. The CDR3 consists of 14 residues. Germline V lookup: CDR1 MNHEY, CDR2 SVGAGI. The CDR3 sequence is CASRAMSSGNTIYF. CDR3 bases: TGTGCCAGCAGGGCAATGAGCTCTGGAAACACCATATATTTT.

This rearrangement joins TRBV30 to TRBJ1-3; D gene ambiguous. Germline CDR1 reads GTSNPN; CDR2 reads SVGIG (reference sequence). The CDR3 runs to 14 residues. V dropped 3 bases and J dropped 2 bases, with 11 bases sitting between them. The CDR3, as DNA: TGTGCCTGGAGAGTCTCCAGGACTGGAAACACCATATATTTT. This sequence encodes CAWRVSRTGNTIYF.

This clone was counted only a few times. The rearrangement uses TRBV27 and TRBJ2-3, with 7 bases identical to TRBD2. CDR3 size: 16 residues. With V trimmed by 4 bases and J by 7 bases, 14 bases remained unmatched. CDR1 MNHEY and CDR2 SMNVEV come from the germline V gene (reference sequence). CDR3 DNA sequence: TGTGCCAGCAGTTCTCTAGGGATATCGGGAGGTAATACGCAGTATTTT. Translated, it gives CASSSLGISGGNTQYF.

A few counts support this clone. The chain links TRBV19 to TRBJ1-2, with D possibly TRBD1 on 6 matching bases. Germline-derived CDR1 and CDR2 are LNHDA and SQIVND (reference sequence). The CDR3 is made up of 12 amino acids. Trimming pared 8 bases from V and 2 bases from J, leaving 9 bases between. The CDR3 bases are TGTGCCAGTGACGACAGGAACTATGGCTACACCTTC. Translation gives CASDDRNYGYTF.

This chain joins TRBV6-5 and TRBJ1-1; tentative D call: TRBD1 (6 bases). Germline loops: CDR1 MNHEY, CDR2 SVGAGI. The CDR3 contains 14 residues. The V and J ends lost 4 bases and 1 base respectively, with 10 bases between them. The CDR3 region is CASSWVGANTEAFF. The CDR3 DNA sequence: TGTGCCAGCAGTTGGGTGGGGGCGAACACTGAAGCTTTCTTT.

This clone was counted only a few times. Other DNA sequences in the same sample also yield this CDR3. The chain has TRBV7-2 and TRBJ2-1; D is perhaps TRBD1 or TRBD2 (6 bases each). The V end was cut by 3 bases, the J end by 2 bases, with 8 bases between. The CDR3 has 14 amino acids. CDR1 is SGHTA, CDR2 FQGNSA, per germline. The CDR3 sequence is CASSFRGAYNEQFF. The CDR3 nucleotides read TGTGCCAGCAGCTTTAGGGGGGCCTACAATGAGCAGTTCTTC.

The chain links TRBV14 to TRBJ2-7; 8 bases map to TRBD1. The CDR3 extends over 13 amino acids. Germline V CDR1 and CDR2: SGHDN, FVKESK. V trimming: 4 bases; J trimming: 7 bases; junction bases outside the gene matches: 6. Here the CDR3 reads CASSPQGAREQYF. The CDR3 region has the DNA TGTGCCAGCAGCCCTCAGGGGGCGAGGGAGCAGTACTTC.

For this clone: One end of the junction does not line up with germline, which may come from a read error. The V call is TRBV7-7, the J call TRBJ2-3, with 9 positions matching TRBD2. The CDR3 totals 15 residues. Germline CDR1 reads SSHAT; CDR2 reads FNYEAQ (reference sequence). The CDR3 DNA reads TGTGCTAGCAGCTTAGGAGTAGCGGGAGTAGATACGCAGTATTTT. This translates into CASSLGVAGVDTQYF.

The chain carries TRBV4-1 and TRBJ1-1, with 12 bases fitting TRBD1. V lost 6 bases to trimming and J lost 0 bases; unmatched junction nucleotides: 5. CDR1 and CDR2 from the germline V gene are MGHRA and YSYEKL. This CDR3 comprises 16 residues. The DNA for the CDR3 is TGCGCCAGCAGGCAGGGGACAGGGGGCATGAACACTGAAGCTTTCTTT. Protein: CASRQGTGGMNTEAFF.

This chain joins TRBV30 and TRBJ2-7, with a possible D match to TRBD1 (6 bases). The CDR3 spans 13 residues. Trimming stripped 5 bases from V and 4 bases from J, with 15 bases between. CDR1 is GTSNPN and CDR2 is SVGIG in the germline V gene (reference sequence). The CDR3 bases are TGTGCCTGGGGGACACAGGGTTTTTACGAGCAGTACTTC. As protein: CAWGTQGFYEQYF. The whole variable domain, filled in from reference TRBV30 and TRBJ2-7, reads SQTIHQWPATLVQPVGSPLSLECTVEGTSNPNLYWYRQAAGRGLQLLFYSVGIGQISSEVPQNLSASRPQDRQFILSSKKLLLSDSGFYLCAWGTQGFYEQYFGPGTRLTVT.

The table lists this clone with a few counts. The genes are TRBV18 and TRBJ2-6; unclear D gene. This CDR3 spans 14 amino acids. V gave up 5 bases and J gave up 2 bases, with 7 bases separating them. The germline V gene encodes CDR1 KGHSH and CDR2 LQKENI. The CDR3 loop is CASSKLTGANVLTF. The CDR3 coding sequence is TGTGCCAGCTCAAAGCTTACTGGGGCCAACGTCCTGACTTTC.

This rearrangement joins TRBV28 to TRBJ1-5, with D perhaps TRBD1 (5 bases). V shed 2 bases and J shed 2 bases, with 16 bases lying between them. The germline V gene has CDR1 MDHEN and CDR2 SYDVKM. The CDR3 extends over 17 amino acids. Here the CDR3 DNA reads TGTGCCAGCAGTTTAGACCCGGGGGGAGAACGCAATCAGCCCCAGCATTTT. This gives the protein CASSLDPGGERNQPQHF.

This clone appeared a few times. The same CDR3 also results from other DNA sequences found in this sample. CDR3 DNA sequence: TGTGCCAGCAGCCTTAGCGGGAGGGAGCAGTTCTTC. Its protein is CASSLSGREQFF. The chain combines TRBV27 with TRBJ2-1, with TRBD2 identical over 10 bases. The CDR3 spans 12 residues. The junction had 3 bases not matched to a gene; V was cut back by 6 bases and J by 10 bases. Germline V gene sequence: CDR1 MNHEY, CDR2 SMNVEV (reference sequence).

The table lists this clone with a count of one. This chain links TRBV5-1 with TRBJ1-2; the D gene is possibly TRBD1 (5 bases). Germline lookup yields CDR1 SGHRS and CDR2 YFSETQ. The CDR3 sequence is 14 residues long. Trimming left V 0 bases short and J 6 bases short, with 12 bases between. The CDR3 DNA follows: TGCGCCAGCAGCTTGGGACTATGGGGGAATGGCTACACCTTC. As protein: CASSLGLWGNGYTF.

This clone was observed a few times. The chain employs TRBV11-2 and TRBJ1-1; the D gene is possibly TRBD1 (5 bases). V gave up 8 bases and J gave up 10 bases, with 23 bases separating them. From germline, CDR1 is SGHAT and CDR2 FQNNGV. The CDR3 contains 14 residues. CDR3 sequence reads: CASSPGGDVLRAFF. CDR3 DNA sequence: TGTGCCAGCTCCCCGGGCGGGGACGTACTGCGAGCTTTCTTT.

At least ten counts were recorded for this clone. The chain couples TRBV7-9 to TRBJ2-3, with TRBD2 identical over 8 bases. The CDR3 loop spans 14 amino acids. Germline CDR1 reads SEHNR; CDR2 reads FQNEAQ (reference sequence). Trimming cost V 4 bases and J 4 bases; bases outside gene matches: 4. CDR3 DNA sequence: TGTGCCAGCAGCTCGGGACTAGGTGCAGATACGCAGTATTTT. As protein: CASSSGLGADTQYF.

The chain carries TRBV30 and TRBJ2-7, with no clear D. The CDR3 totals 14 residues. Germline lookup yields CDR1 GTSNPN and CDR2 SVGIG (reference sequence). V gave up 0 bases and J gave up 0 bases, with 9 bases separating them. The CDR3 nucleotides are TGTGCCTGGAGTGTCGGTCGCAACTCCTACGAGCAGTACTTC. It yields the protein CAWSVGRNSYEQYF.

The chain uses TRBV9 and TRBJ2-3; D remains ambiguous. Germline V CDR1 and CDR2: SGDLS, YYNGEE. V was shortened by 0 bases and J by 3 bases, with 11 bases between the two germline ends. This CDR3 region has 15 residues. The CDR3 DNA reads TGTGCCAGCAGCGTAGGAGGCCCTGAGACAGATACGCAGTATTTT. It specifies CASSVGGPETDTQYF.

This clone was recorded many times. The genes are TRBV19 and TRBJ2-2, with 9 bases fitting TRBD1. There are 17 residues in the CDR3. Looked up from germline, CDR1 is LNHDA and CDR2 is SQIVND (reference sequence). The V gene end was trimmed by 3 bases and the J gene end by 4 bases; junction bases not matched to a gene: 9. DNA for the CDR3: TGTGCCAGTAGTATTACCCTGGACAGGGGAGGCACCGGGGAGCTGTTTTTT. Amino acids: CASSITLDRGGTGELFF. Complete variable domain (other parts from reference TRBV19 and TRBJ2-2): DGGITQSPKYLFRKEGQNVTLSCEQNLNHDAMYWYRQDPGQGLRLIYYSQIVNDFQKGDIAEGYSVSREKKESFPLTVTSAQKNPTAFYLCASSITLDRGGTGELFFGEGSRLTVL.

The chain carries TRBV5-1 and TRBJ2-3, with a weak D call TRBD2 (5 bases). Trimming pared 0 bases from V and 6 bases from J, leaving 23 bases between. The CDR3 consists of 18 residues. CDR1 is SGHRS, CDR2 YFSETQ, per germline. CDR3 nucleotide sequence: TGCGCCAGCAGCTTGGCCGATAGCGTCGCCCGGGTGGTGGATACGCAGTATTTT. Translating gives CASSLADSVARVVDTQYF.

This clone was counted a few times. The chain uses TRBV7-8 and TRBJ2-3; D gene unclear. Trimming cost V 4 bases and J 4 bases, with 15 bases left between them. The germline V gene has CDR1 SGHVS and CDR2 FQNEAQ. CDR3 length: 15 amino acids. CDR3 DNA: TGTGCCAGCAGCTCCGTAAGGGAAACACCAGATACGCAGTATTTT. It codes for CASSSVRETPDTQYF.

V gene TRBV7-8 combines with J gene TRBJ2-3, with 7 positions matching TRBD1. Germline values: CDR1 SGHVS, CDR2 FQNEAQ. The CDR3 length is 16 residues. The J segment lost 1 base and the V segment lost 3 bases, leaving 7 bases of the junction unmatched. CDR3 nucleotides: TGTGCCAGCAGCTTGAACAGGGGAGCGGGCACAGATACGCAGTATTTT. Its translation is CASSLNRGAGTDTQYF. Based on the CDR3 plus reference TRBV7-8 and TRBJ2-3, the full variable domain is GAGVSQSPRYKVAKRGQDVALRCDPISGHVSLFWYQQALGQGPEFLTYFQNEAQLDKSGLPSDRFFAERPEGSVSTLKIQRTQQEDSAVYLCASSLNRGAGTDTQYFGPGTRLTVL.

The V call is TRBV6-5, the J call TRBJ2-1; D not certain. CDR1 is MNHEY, CDR2 SVGAGI, per germline. CDR3 length equals 14 residues. With 6 bases removed from V and 2 bases from J, the gap between germline ends came to 11 bases. CDR3 in amino acids: CASRSGRTYNEQFF. The CDR3 DNA reads TGTGCCAGCAGATCGGGCCGCACCTACAATGAGCAGTTCTTC.

The chain recombines TRBV29-1 with TRBJ1-1; unclear D gene. Trimming took 4 bases from V and 3 from J, leaving 15 bases between them. Germline V gene sequence: CDR1 SQVTM, CDR2 ANQGSEA. The CDR3 is 14 amino acids. CDR3 sequence: CSVGLIKGDTEAFF. DNA of the CDR3: TGCAGCGTTGGATTGATTAAGGGTGACACTGAAGCTTTCTTT.